The 13 T cell receptor beta chains presented below share a single source sample, sequenced in a study. MiXCR was run by TCRdb on the RT-PCR reads, yielding one entry per CDR3 protein. Counted here are approximately 720,000 distinct CDR3 sequences, 14% occurring once; the ten biggest clones make up 3.6%. Input material: memory CD4+ T cells from blood. The origin of the receptors is a female donor in good health, serving as a healthy control.

The chain combines TRBV3-1 with TRBJ1-2, with D perhaps TRBD1 (5 bases). V lost 4 bases and J lost 2, with 8 bases in between. In germline, CDR1 is LGHDT, CDR2 YNNKEL (reference sequence). The CDR3 is made up of 13 amino acids. The CDR3 region has the DNA TGTGCCAGCAGCCCCCCAGGGAACTATGGCTACACCTTC. Amino acids: CASSPPGNYGYTF. Full variable domain (remainder filled in from reference TRBV3-1 and TRBJ1-2): DTAVSQTPKYLVTQMGNDKSIKCEQNLGHDTMYWYKQDSKKFLKIMFSYNNKELIINETVPNRFSPKSPDKAHLNLHINSLELGDSAVYFCASSPPGNYGYTFGSGTRLTVV.

This clonotype was recorded many times. The J gene is TRBJ1-1, the V gene TRBV7-2; D is uncertain. Looked up from germline, CDR1 is SGHTA and CDR2 is FQGNSA. Trimming stripped 4 bases from V and 2 bases from J, with 11 bases between. This CDR3 is built from 14 residues. DNA for the CDR3: TGTGCCAGCAGCTCGACACAACATAACACTGAAGCTTTCTTT. This encodes CASSSTQHNTEAFF.

There are a few counts of this clonotype. The CDR3: CSVAFIGTSGREEAPDTQYF. DNA of the CDR3: TGCAGCGTGGCATTCATCGGGACTAGCGGGAGAGAGGAGGCACCAGATACGCAGTATTTT. V is TRBV29-1 and J is TRBJ2-3; 14 bases are a match to TRBD2. After removal of 6 bases from V and 4 bases from J, the junction contained 21 bases not matched to a gene. Germline V gene lookup returns CDR1 SQVTM and CDR2 ANQGSEA. The CDR3 consists of 20 residues.

In its sample, this clonotype was seen a few times. The chain combines TRBV18 with TRBJ2-1, with 8 bases that match TRBD2. The CDR3 loop spans 16 amino acids. Trimming cost V 2 bases and J 3 bases; bases outside gene matches: 6. Germline CDR1 reads KGHSH; CDR2 reads LQKENI. The CDR3 loop is CASSPAFSGIYNEQFF. The DNA of the CDR3 is TGTGCCAGCTCACCAGCGTTTAGCGGGATCTACAATGAGCAGTTCTTC.

V gene TRBV5-6 combines with J gene TRBJ1-2, with D tentatively TRBD1 (6 bases). The CDR3 length is 15 residues. Trimming took off 0 bases at V and 6 bases at J, with 15 bases between the two ends. Germline assignment: CDR1 SGHDT and CDR2 YYEEEE. The CDR3 loop reads CASSLEGRGGHGYTF. The CDR3 DNA reads TGTGCCAGCAGCTTGGAGGGTCGGGGGGGCCATGGCTACACCTTC.

This clonotype has a handful of counts. The chain has TRBV5-1 and TRBJ2-3; maybe TRBD2 (5 bases). In germline, CDR1 is SGHRS, CDR2 YFSETQ. This CDR3 comprises 14 residues. The V gene lost 3 bases and the J gene lost 3 bases, with 11 bases spanning the gap. CDR3 loop: CASSYGIVTDTQYF. DNA for the CDR3: TGCGCCAGCAGCTACGGGATAGTGACAGATACGCAGTATTTT.

This clonotype was seen only a few times. The rearrangement joins TRBV27 to TRBJ2-1, with TRBD2 matching 13 bases. This CDR3 is 19 amino acids long. The V gene's germline CDR1 is MNHEY and CDR2 SMNVEV (reference sequence). The ends lost 3 bases at V and 0 bases at J; junction bases unmatched: 8. This CDR3 is CASSFGTSGVLSSYNEQFF. CDR3 DNA sequence: TGTGCCAGCAGTTTCGGGACTAGCGGGGTGTTGAGCTCCTACAATGAGCAGTTCTTC.

This clonotype occurred a few times. V gene TRBV20-1 combines with J gene TRBJ2-1; the D gene is possibly TRBD1 (6 bases). Germline CDR1 reads DFQATT; CDR2 reads SNEGSKA (reference sequence). The germline V and J ends were trimmed by 3 bases and 5 bases, with 17 bases remaining between them. The CDR3 has 15 residues. CDR3 bases: TGCAGTGCTAGGCAGGGGCGGTTAAGCAACAATGAGCAGTTCTTC. Translating gives CSARQGRLSNNEQFF.

The V gene is TRBV11-2, the J gene TRBJ2-1; tentatively, D is TRBD1 or TRBD2 (5 bases each). V lost 7 bases, J lost 7 bases, and 17 bases lay in between. Germline V lookup: CDR1 SGHAT, CDR2 FQNNGV. The CDR3 is 14 residues long. This CDR3 is CASTAGFEGNEQFF. CDR3 bases: TGTGCCAGCACGGCGGGTTTCGAGGGGAATGAGCAGTTCTTC. Variable domain in full (rest from reference TRBV11-2 and TRBJ2-1): EAGVAQSPRYKIIEKRQSVAFWCNPISGHATLYWYQQILGQGPKLLIQFQNNGVVDDSQLPKDRFSAERLKGVDSTLKIQPAKLEDSAVYLCASTAGFEGNEQFFGPGTRLTVL.

The table lists this clonotype with many counts. The genes are TRBV7-3 and TRBJ1-1; maybe TRBD1 (5 bases). The CDR3 has 13 amino acids. V was shortened by 5 bases and J by 8 bases, with 15 bases between the two germline ends. Germline loops: CDR1 SGHTA, CDR2 FQGTGA. The CDR3 DNA is TGTGCCAGCAGCCGGGGACCCTCAGCCGAAGCTTTCTTT. This encodes CASSRGPSAEAFF.

This clonotype was seen only once. A much larger clone lies one base from this, so it may be a read error. The V call is TRBV20-1, the J call TRBJ2-7; D is unresolved. This CDR3 has 14 residues. The V gene's germline CDR1 is DFQATT and CDR2 SNEGSKA (reference sequence). Trimming took 4 bases from V and 6 from J, leaving 19 bases between them. DNA of the CDR3: TGCAGTGCTAAAGATCGGGCTAGGGTCCTCGAGCAGTACTTC. It is translated as CSAKDRARVLEQYF.

The sample holds a few counts of this clonotype. The V gene is TRBV7-9, the J gene TRBJ1-2, with unresolved D. Germline-derived CDR1 and CDR2 are SEHNR and FQNEAQ (reference sequence). This CDR3 is 14 amino acids long. The ends were cut back, 5 bases at V and 3 bases at J, with 13 bases in the middle. The CDR3: CASSHPDADYGYTF. The CDR3 DNA is TGTGCCAGCAGCCACCCGGACGCCGACTATGGCTACACCTTC.

The chain recombines TRBV20-1 with TRBJ2-1, with 10 nucleotides matching TRBD1. Germline lookup yields CDR1 DFQATT and CDR2 SNEGSKA (reference sequence). CDR3 length: 14 amino acids. V gave up 6 bases and J gave up 8 bases; unmatched junction bases: 10. CDR3 region: CSATSGQGGDEQFF. The DNA for the CDR3 is TGCAGTGCCACATCCGGACAGGGGGGCGATGAGCAGTTCTTC.